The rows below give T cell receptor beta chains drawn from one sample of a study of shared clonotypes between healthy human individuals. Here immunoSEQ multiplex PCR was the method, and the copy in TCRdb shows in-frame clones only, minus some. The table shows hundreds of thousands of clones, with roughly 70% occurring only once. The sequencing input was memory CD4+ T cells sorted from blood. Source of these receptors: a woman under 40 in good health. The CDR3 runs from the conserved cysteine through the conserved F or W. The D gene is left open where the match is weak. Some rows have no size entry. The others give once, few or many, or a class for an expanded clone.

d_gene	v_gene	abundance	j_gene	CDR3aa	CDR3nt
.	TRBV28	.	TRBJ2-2	CASSQGSTGELFF	TGTGCCAGCAGCCAGGGTAGCACCGGGGAGCTGTTTTTT
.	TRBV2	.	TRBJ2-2	CASRLDNLGASGELFF	TGTGCCAGCAGGCTTGACAATTTAGGGGCTTCCGGGGAGCTGTTTTTT
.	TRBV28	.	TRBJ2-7	CASSGGGGSSYEQYF	TGTGCCAGCAGTGGGGGAGGGGGGAGCTCCTACGAGCAGTACTTC
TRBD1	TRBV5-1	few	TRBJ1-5	CASSSDRDQPQHF	TGCGCCAGCAGCTCAGACAGGGATCAGCCCCAGCATTTT
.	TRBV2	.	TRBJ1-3	CASSADRGNTIYF	TGTGCCAGCAGTGCAGACAGGGGAAACACCATATATTTT
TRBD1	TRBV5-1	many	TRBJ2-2	CASSLGDRDTGELFF	TGCGCCAGCAGCTTAGGGGACAGGGACACCGGGGAGCTGTTTTTT
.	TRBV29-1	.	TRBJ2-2	CSVVMSGTQGTGELFF	TGCAGCGTTGTTATGTCTGGGACCCAGGGGACCGGGGAGCTGTTTTTT
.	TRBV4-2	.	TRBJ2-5	CASSQAGLQETQYF	TGTGCCAGCAGCCAAGCCGGGCTACAAGAGACCCAGTACTTC
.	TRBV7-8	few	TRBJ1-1	CASSLNTEAFF	TGTGCCAGCAGCTTGAACACTGAAGCTTTCTTT
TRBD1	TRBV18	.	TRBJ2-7	CASSPGQGGGEQYF	TGTGCCAGCTCTCCCGGACAGGGGGGAGGCGAGCAGTACTTC
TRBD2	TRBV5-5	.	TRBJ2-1	CASSFGTSGNLEQFF	TGTGCCAGCAGCTTTGGGACTAGCGGGAACCTAGAGCAGTTCTTC
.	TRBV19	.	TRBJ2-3	CASSMGGRGTDTQYF	TGTGCCAGTAGTATGGGGGGCCGGGGCACAGATACGCAGTATTTT
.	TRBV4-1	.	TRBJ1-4	CASSQPRDRTNEKLFF	TGCGCCAGCAGCCAGCCCCGGGACCGAACTAATGAAAAACTGTTTTTT
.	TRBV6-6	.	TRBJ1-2	CATSPREDGYTF	TGTGCCACCTCGCCAAGGGAAGATGGCTACACCTTC
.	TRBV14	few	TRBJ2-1	CASSQDRVSAWYNEQFF	TGTGCCAGCAGCCAAGATCGGGTGTCAGCATGGTACAATGAGCAGTTCTTC
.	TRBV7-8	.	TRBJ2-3	CASSLTDTQYF	TGTGCCAGCAGCCTAACAGATACGCAGTATTTT
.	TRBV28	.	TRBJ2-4	CASRETGRGNIQYF	TGTGCCAGCAGGGAGACAGGGAGGGGAAACATTCAGTACTTC
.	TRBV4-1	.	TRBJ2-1	CASSQVGRGRRYNEQFF	TGCGCCAGCAGCCAAGTAGGCCGCGGGCGGAGGTACAATGAGCAGTTCTTC
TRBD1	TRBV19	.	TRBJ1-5	CASSLGTGSSQPQHF	TGTGCCAGTAGTCTCGGGACAGGGTCTAGTCAGCCCCAGCATTTT
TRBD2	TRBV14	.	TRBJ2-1	CASSPRLAGRYNEQFF	TGTGCCAGCAGCCCCCGATTAGCGGGAAGATACAATGAGCAGTTCTTC
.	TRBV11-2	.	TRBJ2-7	CASSLSGALGEQYF	TGTGCCAGCAGCTTAAGTGGGGCTCTGGGCGAGCAGTACTTC
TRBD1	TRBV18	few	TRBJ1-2	CASSPGTVRYGYTF	TGTGCCAGCTCCCCCGGGACAGTACGCTATGGCTACACCTTC
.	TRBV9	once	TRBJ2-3	CASSVASGTDTQYF	TGTGCCAGCAGCGTAGCGAGCGGCACAGATACGCAGTATTTT
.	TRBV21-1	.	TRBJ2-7	CASSRGASGPSYEQYF	TGTGCCAGCAGCAGAGGGGCCAGCGGCCCTTCCTACGAGCAGTACTTC
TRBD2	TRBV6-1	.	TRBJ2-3	CASSEILAETDTQYF	TGTGCCAGCAGTGAAATCCTAGCGGAAACAGATACGCAGTATTTT
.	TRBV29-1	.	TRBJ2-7	CSATRAYLGEQYF	TGCAGCGCTACGAGGGCGTACCTGGGCGAGCAGTACTTC
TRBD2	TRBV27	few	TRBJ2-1	CASRPGGYLGTQNEQFF	TGTGCCAGCAGACCGGGGGGGTACCTCGGGACACAAAATGAGCAGTTCTTC
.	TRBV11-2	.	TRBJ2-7	CASRDFPAYEQYF	TGTGCCAGCAGGGACTTCCCAGCCTACGAGCAGTACTTC
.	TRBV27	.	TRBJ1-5	CASSIFGGGQPQHF	TGTGCCAGCAGTATCTTCGGTGGAGGTCAGCCCCAGCATTTT
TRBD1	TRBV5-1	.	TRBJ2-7	CASSGPDRGQNEQYF	TGCGCCAGCAGCGGCCCGGACAGGGGGCAAAACGAGCAGTACTTC
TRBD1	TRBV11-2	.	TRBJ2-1	CASSSGQGYNEQFF	TGTGCCAGCAGTAGTGGACAGGGGTACAATGAGCAGTTCTTC
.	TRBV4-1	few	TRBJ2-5	CASSPLGQRQETQYF	TGCGCCAGCAGCCCCTTAGGCCAGAGGCAAGAGACCCAGTACTTC
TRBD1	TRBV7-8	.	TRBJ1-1	CASSLRQGLEAFF	TGTGCCAGCAGCCTCAGACAGGGGTTAGAAGCTTTCTTT
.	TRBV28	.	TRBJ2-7	CASTGWVSYEQYF	TGTGCCAGCACAGGGTGGGTTTCCTACGAGCAGTACTTC
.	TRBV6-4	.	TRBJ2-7	CASSDSKVGTYEQYF	TGTGCCAGCAGTGACTCGAAGGTGGGCACCTACGAGCAGTACTTC
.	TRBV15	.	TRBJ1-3	CATSRDWGSGNTIYF	TGTGCCACCAGCAGAGATTGGGGGTCTGGAAACACCATATATTTT
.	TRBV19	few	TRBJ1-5	CASSLLWSGTKGDQPQHF	TGTGCCAGTAGCCTACTTTGGTCCGGGACAAAGGGTGATCAGCCCCAGCATTTT
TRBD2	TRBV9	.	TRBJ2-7	CASSVGTSGIYEQYF	TGTGCCAGCAGCGTAGGCACTAGCGGGATATACGAGCAGTACTTC
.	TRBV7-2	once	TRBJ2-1	CASSLTRTYSYNEQFF	TGTGCCAGCAGCTTAACTAGGACGTACTCCTACAATGAGCAGTTCTTC
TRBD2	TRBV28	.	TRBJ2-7	CASSPGVAGGWGEQYF	TGTGCCAGCAGTCCCGGGGTAGCGGGAGGGTGGGGAGAGCAGTACTTC
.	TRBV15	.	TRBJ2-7	CATSRGRVGSYEQYF	TGTGCCACCAGCAGAGGTAGGGTGGGATCCTACGAGCAGTACTTC
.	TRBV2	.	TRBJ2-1	CATSQEVGDEQFF	TGTGCCACCTCCCAAGAGGTTGGGGATGAGCAGTTCTTC
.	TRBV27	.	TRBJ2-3	CASSLSRGATDTQYF	TGTGCCAGCAGTTTATCGCGGGGCGCGACCGATACGCAGTATTTT
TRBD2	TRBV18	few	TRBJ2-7	CASSPRSSGSYEQYF	TGTGCCAGCTCACCACGGTCTAGCGGGAGCTACGAGCAGTACTTC
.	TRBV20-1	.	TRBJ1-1	CSATKNTEAFF	TGCAGTGCAACCAAAAACACTGAAGCTTTCTTT